The clone carrying this T cell receptor beta chain was detected only a few times. This entry belongs to a study of blood T cell repertoires in COVID-19. About the study: Researchers got acute and convalescent COVID-19 samples from the United States, Italy and Spain. The cDNA or gDNA used as material had been derived from T cells, B-cell-depleted T cells, or PBMCs.

The trim removed 7 bases at V and 6 bases at J, leaving 11 bases unmatched. The germline V gene encodes CDR1 GTSNPN and CDR2 SVGIG (reference sequence). The CDR3 runs to 14 residues. As originally analysed: The assay estimated nucleated cells by amplifying reference gene primers. Profiling relied on immunoSEQ multiplex PCR, and the TCRdb table lists in-frame clones only, not all of them. D and trimming come from the DNA, and the V and J calls and clone size come from that table. The sample yields about 170,000 clones, over 75% seen once. The origin of this receptor is a man aged 65-85 years with acute or convalescent COVID-19. Material: peripheral blood. The chain carries TRBV30 and TRBJ2-2; TRBD1 aligns across 7 bases. The CDR3 nucleotides read TGTGCCTCCTCGTTAGGGGGCAGCGCCGGGGAGCTGTTTTTT. Its translation is CASSLGGSAGELFF.